The 26 T cell receptor beta chains listed next were all sequenced from one sample in a study of blood T cell repertoires in COVID-19. Here immunoSEQ multiplex PCR was the method, and the copy in TCRdb shows in-frame clones only, minus some. The sample lists approximately 75,000 clones, around 80% occurring once. Sequenced sample: peripheral blood. The origin of the receptors is a human donor in a cohort sampled during active COVID-19.

This chain links TRBV5-1 with TRBJ2-2; 10 bases agree with TRBD1. J gave up 6 bases and V 3 bases, and 11 bases lay outside the gene matches. CDR1 is SGHRS, CDR2 YFSETQ, per germline. This CDR3 region has 17 residues. Here the CDR3 reads CASSWTTGGWGAGELFF. The CDR3 DNA reads TGCGCCAGCAGCTGGACGACAGGGGGCTGGGGGGCCGGGGAGCTGTTTTTT.

This sequence joins TRBV6-5 and TRBJ2-7; 8 bases align to TRBD1. The V gene's germline CDR1 is MNHEY and CDR2 SVGAGI. Trimming removed 0 bases from V and 2 bases from J; junction bases left unmatched: 3. This CDR3 has 15 amino acids. The CDR3 is CASSYSRDRTYEQYF. CDR3 nucleotide sequence: TGTGCCAGCAGTTACTCGCGGGACAGGACCTACGAGCAGTACTTC.

Here the CDR3 DNA reads TGTGCCAGCAGTTTACAGGACAGATTGAACACCGGGGAGCTGTTTTTT. It codes for CASSLQDRLNTGELFF. The chain recombines TRBV27 with TRBJ2-2; TRBD1 might be the D (6 bases). Germline-derived CDR1 and CDR2 are MNHEY and SMNVEV (reference sequence). Trimming removed 2 bases from V and 1 base from J, with 11 bases in between. CDR3 length: 16 amino acids.

The CDR3 region has the DNA TGCGCCAGCAGCCAACAGTACCGTTGGGGACAGAAAAATCAGCCCCAGCATTTT. It encodes CASSQQYRWGQKNQPQHF. The J gene is TRBJ1-5, the V gene TRBV4-3, with TRBD1 matching over 7 bases. There are 18 residues in the CDR3. The germline CDR1 and CDR2 sequences are LGHNA and YSLEER. Germline trimming cut 2 bases from V and 4 bases from J; bases unmatched to any gene: 14.

In its sample, this clone was seen once. This sequence joins TRBV9 and TRBJ1-2; 9 nucleotides agree with TRBD1. The V and J ends lost 3 bases and 4 bases, in that order; junction bases with no gene match: 7. CDR3 size: 15 residues. Germline lookup yields CDR1 SGDLS and CDR2 YYNGEE. The CDR3 sequence: CASSEGQGRSYGYTF. The CDR3 nucleotides read TGTGCCAGCAGCGAGGGACAGGGTCGCAGCTATGGCTACACCTTC.

The chain has TRBV3-1 (or the pseudogene TRBV3-2) and TRBJ2-3; 10 nucleotides line up with TRBD2. The germline gives CDR1 LGHDT, CDR2 YNNKEL (reference sequence). With 1 base clipped from V and 1 base from J, the junction kept 2 bases outside the gene matches. The CDR3 loop spans 16 amino acids. CDR3 in DNA: TGTGCCAGCAGCCAAGGAGCGGGGGGGCGCACAGATACGCAGTATTTT. Protein: CASSQGAGGRTDTQYF.

Note on this clone: Other DNA sequences from this sample encode an identical CDR3 as well. The chain carries TRBV5-1 and TRBJ1-4, with 7 bases identical to TRBD1. V gave up 0 bases and J gave up 4 bases; unmatched junction bases: 0. The CDR3 spans 14 residues. Germline loops: CDR1 SGHRS, CDR2 YFSETQ. Written as DNA, the CDR3 is TGCGCCAGCAGCTTGGGACAGGGTAATGAAAAACTGTTTTTT. Translated, it gives CASSLGQGNEKLFF.

This chain uses TRBV18 with TRBJ1-5, with 9 positions matching TRBD1. Germline V gives CDR1 KGHSH, CDR2 LQKENI. V was pared by 6 bases and J by 0 bases, with 12 bases of the junction left unmatched. This CDR3 has 18 residues. CDR3 protein: CASSPYSGTGYSNQPQHF. The DNA of the CDR3 is TGTGCCAGCTCGCCTTACTCCGGGACAGGGTATAGCAATCAGCCCCAGCATTTT.

This chain connects TRBV4-2 to TRBJ1-3; D gene ambiguous. Germline V CDR1 and CDR2: LGHNA, YNFKEQ. The CDR3 has 15 residues. The ends were cut back, 0 bases at V and 3 bases at J, with 9 bases in the middle. CDR3 region: CASSQDSRLGNTIYF. The CDR3 DNA sequence: TGTGCCAGCAGCCAAGATTCTCGACTTGGAAACACCATATATTTT.

This clone appeared a single time. The gene calls are TRBV10-1 and TRBJ1-1; weak D call: TRBD1 (6 bases). The CDR3 extends over 13 amino acids. Trimming stripped 3 bases from V and 11 bases from J, with 16 bases between. In germline, CDR1 is WNHNN, CDR2 SYGVQD (reference sequence). CDR3 in DNA: TGCGCCAGCAGTGATCCGGACAGTTCGCGGGCTTTCTTT. This gives the protein CASSDPDSSRAFF.

The gene calls are TRBV6-5 and TRBJ1-1; tentatively, D is TRBD1 (6 bases). Germline values: CDR1 MNHEY, CDR2 SVGAGI. CDR3 size: 14 residues. The V end was cut by 7 bases, the J end by 0 bases, with 12 bases between. The CDR3 loop is CASTKDRLNTEAFF. In DNA, the CDR3 is TGTGCCAGCACCAAGGACAGACTGAACACTGAAGCTTTCTTT.

V usage is TRBV6-1 and J usage is TRBJ1-4; 9 nucleotides align to TRBD1. V dropped 3 bases and J dropped 8; count of bases not matched to a gene: 7. The length of the CDR3 is 15 residues. Germline values: CDR1 MNHNS, CDR2 SASEGT. CDR3 protein: CASSDTGGRGEKLFF. The DNA for the CDR3 is TGTGCCAGCAGTGATACAGGGGGCAGAGGGGAAAAACTGTTTTTT.

Details on this clone: At the DNA level, this CDR3 is encoded by other sequences in the same sample as well. The chain is built from TRBV7-3 and TRBJ1-1, with no clear D. The CDR3 contains 13 residues. V was cut by 2 bases and J by 3 bases, with 7 bases left in between. The germline V gene encodes CDR1 SGHTA and CDR2 FQGTGA. The CDR3: CASSLGGDTEAFF. CDR3 DNA: TGTGCCAGCAGCTTAGGAGGAGACACTGAAGCTTTCTTT.

CDR3: CASSLAGASEKLFF. As DNA, the CDR3 is TGTGCCAGCAGCTTAGCAGGGGCTTCCGAAAAACTGTTTTTT. The gene calls are TRBV7-9 and TRBJ1-4; D is perhaps TRBD1 (5 bases). The ends were cut back, 0 bases at V and 8 bases at J, with 10 bases in the middle. The V gene's germline CDR1 is SEHNR and CDR2 FQNEAQ (reference sequence). The CDR3 is made up of 14 amino acids.

The V call is TRBV6-5, the J call TRBJ2-1; D uncertain. V lost 6 bases and J 2 bases, leaving 11 bases between the germline ends. CDR3 length: 14 amino acids. Germline loops: CDR1 MNHEY, CDR2 SVGAGI. The CDR3 region is CASSLQSAYNEQFF. For the CDR3, the DNA is TGTGCCAGCAGCCTCCAATCAGCCTACAATGAGCAGTTCTTC.

The rearrangement links TRBV27 to TRBJ2-7, with TRBD1 as a possible D gene (7 bases). The germline CDR1 and CDR2 sequences are MNHEY and SMNVEV (reference sequence). V shed 4 bases and J shed 3 bases, with 19 bases lying between them. The CDR3 extends over 16 amino acids. The CDR3 bases are TGTGCCAGCAGTTGGGGGGCGACAGGGACGATCTACGAGCAGTACTTC. This translates into CASSWGATGTIYEQYF.

The chain links TRBV15 to TRBJ1-4; D is perhaps TRBD1 (5 bases). The CDR3 length is 15 residues. V gave up 4 bases and J gave up 6 bases, with 15 bases separating them. Germline V gene data show CDR1 as LNHNV and CDR2 as YYDKDF (reference sequence). The CDR3 region is CATSTQRVRDEKLFF. The DNA of the CDR3 is TGTGCCACCAGCACACAGAGAGTCAGGGATGAAAAACTGTTTTTT.

The rearrangement joins TRBV4-3 to TRBJ1-2; a possible D gene is TRBD1 (6 bases). V was shortened by 4 bases and J by 5 bases, with 23 bases between the two germline ends. The germline gives CDR1 LGHNA, CDR2 YSLEER. CDR3 length equals 17 residues. The DNA of the CDR3 is TGCGCCAGCAGCCCCTCCGAGGGAAAGACAGGCCGGTATGGCTACACCTTC. Translation gives CASSPSEGKTGRYGYTF.

The sample holds a few counts of this clone. The V and J genes are TRBV6-2 or TRBV6-3 and TRBJ1-2, with D possibly being TRBD1 (5 bases). Looked up from germline, CDR1 is MNHEY and CDR2 is SVGEGT. The CDR3 spans 16 residues. V was pared by 4 bases and J by 5 bases, with 20 bases between. In nucleotides, the CDR3 is TGTGCCAGCAGTTCGATCCCCGTGGGCGGACAATATGGCTACACCTTC. Translation gives CASSSIPVGGQYGYTF.

This clone was detected only a few times. V usage is TRBV18 and J usage is TRBJ1-5, with 8 bases identical to TRBD1. The CDR3 extends over 15 amino acids. Trimming cost V 3 bases and J 5 bases; bases outside gene matches: 6. Germline assignment: CDR1 KGHSH and CDR2 LQKENI. The DNA for the CDR3 is TGTGCCAGCTCACCGGAGGACAGGGATGATCAGCCCCAGCATTTT. It translates to CASSPEDRDDQPQHF.

The chain recombines TRBV6-5 with TRBJ2-7, with a tentative D call TRBD2 (5 bases). Trimming removed 2 bases from V and 0 bases from J, with 8 bases in between. Germline V gene lookup returns CDR1 MNHEY and CDR2 SVGAGI. The CDR3 spans 14 residues. The CDR3 protein is CASSYELDSYEQYF. The CDR3 DNA is TGTGCCAGCAGTTACGAACTAGACTCCTACGAGCAGTACTTC.

The chain joins TRBV11-2 to TRBJ2-7; TRBD2 matches at 10 bases. This CDR3 has 15 residues. V was pared by 3 bases and J by 7 bases, with 9 bases of the junction left unmatched. Germline CDR1 SGHAT, CDR2 FQNNGV. CDR3 DNA sequence: TGTGCCAGCAGCTTGGCGTCTAGCGGGGGTATGGAGCAGTACTTC. Translating gives CASSLASSGGMEQYF.

CDR3 DNA sequence: TGTGCCAGTAGTATAGATCGGGTGAACACTGAAGCTTTCTTT. Encoded protein: CASSIDRVNTEAFF. The gene calls are TRBV19 and TRBJ1-1; the D is unclear. Per the germline V gene, CDR1 is LNHDA and CDR2 is SQIVND (reference sequence). CDR3 size: 14 residues. V dropped 0 bases and J dropped 0 bases, with 5 bases sitting between them.

V usage is TRBV11-2 and J usage is TRBJ1-5; D remains unclear. Germline CDR1 SGHAT, CDR2 FQNNGV. V lost 0 bases and J 3 bases, leaving 9 bases between the germline ends. The CDR3 sequence is 15 residues long. The CDR3 protein is CASSLDGMYNQPQHF. CDR3 nucleotides: TGTGCCAGCAGCTTAGATGGCATGTACAATCAGCCCCAGCATTTT.

This rearrangement joins TRBV12-3 or TRBV12-4 to TRBJ1-5; D unresolved. This CDR3 spans 13 amino acids. V was trimmed by 6 bases and J by 0 bases, leaving 6 bases between them. The CDR3 spells CASRSHSNQPQHF. The CDR3 nucleotides are TGTGCCAGCAGGAGTCATAGCAATCAGCCCCAGCATTTT.

The chain joins TRBV6-1 to TRBJ2-7; a possible D gene is TRBD2 (6 bases). Germline values: CDR1 MNHNS, CDR2 SASEGT. This CDR3 spans 18 amino acids. V was trimmed by 2 bases and J by 3 bases, leaving 23 bases between them. The CDR3 DNA sequence: TGTGCCAGCAGTGAATCTGTCGGGGGACTCCGCCGCAGCTACGAGCAGTACTTC. It encodes CASSESVGGLRRSYEQYF.